A selection of T cell receptor beta chains follows, all from one sample in a study of T cells in Graves' hyperthyroidism and ophthalmopathy. TCRdb reprocessed the multiplex PCR reads with MiXCR, giving one entry per CDR3 protein. The sample includes hundreds of thousands of distinct CDR3 sequences, around 20% of them seen just once. Input material: blood. All receptors come from a woman aged 50 to 65 with Graves' hyperthyroidism that later progressed to Graves' ophthalmopathy. Each CDR3 is given with its conserved first and last residue. The D gene is left open where the match is weak. Clone sizes are given selectively: once, few, many, or a class where the clone is expanded.

v_gene	d_gene	j_gene	abundance	CDR3nt	CDR3aa
TRBV3-1	TRBD1	TRBJ1-2	many	TGTGCCAGCAGCCAGGACAGGGATCGCTATGGCTACACCTTC	CASSQDRDRYGYTF
TRBV3-1	.	TRBJ2-1	few	TGTGCCAGCAGCCCCCTTCTGGGCGGTTCCTACAATGAGCAGTTCTTC	CASSPLLGGSYNEQFF
TRBV20-1	TRBD1	TRBJ1-2	many	TGCAGTGCCCTTGAGGACAGGGGGAACTATGGCTACACCTTC	CSALEDRGNYGYTF
TRBV12-3/TRBV12-4	.	TRBJ2-1	once	TGTGCCAGCAGTTTCATCGGGGGGCGGAATGAGCAGTTCTTC	CASSFIGGRNEQFF
TRBV12-5	.	TRBJ1-6	.	TGTGCTAGTGGACCTCCCCGAGGGGAGGGTTCACCCCTCCACTTT	CASGPPRGEGSPLHF
TRBV6-6	.	TRBJ1-4	once	TGTGCCAGCAGTTACTCTCCGGGAACGGGAAAAGAAAAACTGTTTTTT	CASSYSPGTGKEKLFF
TRBV19	TRBD2	TRBJ2-3	few	TGTGCCAGTAGACTAGCGGGGGGCCCCCCAGATACGCAGTATTTT	CASRLAGGPPDTQYF
TRBV7-8	.	TRBJ1-6	.	TGTGCCAGCAGCCTCCCGACTGAGCTAGGGTCACCCCTCCACTTT	CASSLPTELGSPLHF
TRBV27	.	TRBJ1-6	few	TGTGCCAGCAGTTTATATGACAGTTCCAATTCACCCCTCCACTTT	CASSLYDSSNSPLHF
TRBV18	.	TRBJ1-6	many	TGTGCCAGCTCACCACCGGGGGGTTACTCCTATAATTCACCCCTCCACTTT	CASSPPGGYSYNSPLHF
TRBV5-1	.	TRBJ1-1	.	TGCGCCAGCACAGCTAAGTTGAACACTGAAACTTTCTTT	CASTAKLNTETFF
TRBV19	TRBD1	TRBJ2-3	.	TGTGCCAGTAGAACCCGGACAGGGAGGAACACAGATACGCGGTATTTT	CASRTRTGRNTDTRYF
TRBV20-1	TRBD2	TRBJ2-1	many	TGCTCGGGGGGTCCGACTATGTACAATGAGCAGTTCTTC	CSGGPTMYNEQFF
TRBV7-9	.	TRBJ2-1	many	TGTGCCAGCAGCTTGGGTGGTGATGAGCAGTTCTTC	CASSLGGDEQFF
TRBV12-3/TRBV12-4	.	TRBJ2-1	many	TGTGCCAGCAGTCAGGACGGAACCCTCTACAATGAGCAGTTCTTC	CASSQDGTLYNEQFF
TRBV6-1	TRBD1	TRBJ2-7	few	TGTGCCAGTTCGGGGACAGGGAACAACGAGCAGTACTTC	CASSGTGNNEQYF
TRBV27	.	TRBJ2-7	.	TGTGCCAGCAGTTTATCGTTGGGGCCTAGGGAGCAGTACTTC	CASSLSLGPREQYF
TRBV3-1	.	TRBJ1-4	many	TGTGCCAGCAGCCTCGGGGGGCGAGAAAAACTGTTTTTT	CASSLGGREKLFF
TRBV7-7	.	TRBJ1-1	many	TGTGCTAGCAGCGCACGGGGGGCTGACTCTTGCACTGAAGCTTTCTTT	CASSARGADSCTEAFF
TRBV6-1	.	TRBJ2-7	few	TGTGCCAGCACCAGGGATCGGCTTTTCTACGAGCAGTACTTC	CASTRDRLFYEQYF
TRBV7-2	TRBD1	TRBJ1-2	few	TGTGCCAGCAGAAGGGACAGCAGCGGCTACACCTTC	CASRRDSSGYTF
TRBV5-1	.	TRBJ2-2	few	TGCGCCAGCAGCTTGCTACAAAACACCGGGGAGCTGTTTTTT	CASSLLQNTGELFF
TRBV12-3/TRBV12-4	.	TRBJ1-2	.	TGTGCCACTTCCGAGGTTTGGGGCTACACCTTC	CATSEVWGYTF
TRBV11-3	.	TRBJ2-7	.	TGTGCCAGCAGCTTAGGTGTCACTAGCTCCTACGAGCAGTACTTC	CASSLGVTSSYEQYF